This TCR beta chain comes out of a study of technical replicates of blood from four donors. The table came from immunoSEQ multiplex PCR; TCRdb's copy has only in-frame clones and leaves some out. The table includes roughly 80,000 clones, around 90% detected once. The CDR3 spans 18 residues. Trimming removed 3 bases from V and 2 bases from J; junction bases left unmatched: 11. Germline V gene data show CDR1 as MDHEN and CDR2 as SYDVKM. The V call is TRBV28, the J call TRBJ2-7; 12 nucleotides align to TRBD2. The receptor comes from a human donor in good health. Sequenced material: T cells isolated from PBMCs. The CDR3 bases are TGTGCCAGCAGTTTTCGACCCAGACTAGCGGGGGCTACCTACGAGCAGTACTTC. This encodes CASSFRPRLAGATYEQYF.